This T cell receptor (beta chain) was sequenced for a study of blood T cell repertoires in COVID-19. The V and J ends lost 1 base and 3 bases respectively, with 10 bases between them. Germline CDR1 and CDR2: SGHRS and YFSETQ. This CDR3 region has 14 residues. Method: immunoSEQ multiplex PCR; TCRdb's copy keeps in-frame clones and lacks some. Among approximately 300,000 clones listed, about nine tenths were seen once. Donors were grouped by their self-reported clinical history. Cohort 3 donors were reported recovered after two negative PCRs, clearance, or symptom resolution. The chain is built from TRBV5-1 and TRBJ2-5; D is uncertain. The sequenced sample consisted of PBMCs or T cells enriched from blood (not recorded which). The source of this sequence is a man aged 55 to 70 who had recovered from COVID-19. CDR3 coding DNA: TGCGCCAGCAGCTTGTCAGGTCAAAAAGAGACCCAGTACTTC. This translates into CASSLSGQKETQYF.